The 19 T cell receptor beta chains in this list originate from one sample, sequenced in a study of T-cell reconstitution after alpha-beta-depleted transplantation in children. It was with unique molecular identifiers that the TCRbeta library was prepared. TCRdb re-called the PCR reads through MiXCR, storing one row per CDR3 protein. The sample has more than 90,000 distinct CDR3 sequences; 9% to 12% are singletons. Sequencing used PBMCs, obtained before TCRalphabeta/CD19-depleted stem cell transplant. The source of these receptors is a boy aged 2 to 10 with acute lymphoblastic leukemia, due to receive a stem cell transplant.

This clonotype was seen more than once but under ten times. The rearrangement links TRBV5-1 to TRBJ2-7; TRBD1 might be the D (6 bases). This CDR3 has 15 residues. Germline V gene lookup returns CDR1 SGHRS and CDR2 YFSETQ. Trimming removed 0 bases from V and 2 bases from J, with 12 bases in between. The CDR3 DNA sequence: TGCGCCAGCAGCTTGGGCAGGGGAAAACCCTACGAGCAGTACTTC. Its protein is CASSLGRGKPYEQYF.

This clonotype was counted between two and nine times. V gene TRBV27 combines with J gene TRBJ2-7; D is uncertain. The CDR3 runs to 15 residues. V dropped 2 bases and J dropped 0 bases, with 11 bases sitting between them. Germline values: CDR1 MNHEY, CDR2 SMNVEV (reference sequence). The CDR3 is CASSLGPASSYEQYF. In nucleotides, the CDR3 is TGTGCCAGCAGTTTAGGCCCTGCTAGCTCCTACGAGCAGTACTTC.

This clonotype has a handful of counts. The J gene is TRBJ1-2, the V gene TRBV29-1; D is perhaps TRBD1 (6 bases). Germline-derived CDR1 and CDR2 are SQVTM and ANQGSEA. The CDR3 runs to 13 residues. V gave up 4 bases and J gave up 1 base, with 10 bases separating them. For the CDR3, the DNA is TGCAGCGTTGTCCAGGGGAATAACTATGGCTACACCTTC. This codes for CSVVQGNNYGYTF.

The chain carries TRBV7-2 and TRBJ2-2; no firm D call. The germline V gene encodes CDR1 SGHTA and CDR2 FQGNSA. CDR3 length equals 14 residues. Between the trimmed V and J ends, which lost 5 bases and 5 bases, there was a span of 12 bases. The CDR3 sequence is CASSSPRRTGELFF. CDR3 nucleotide sequence: TGTGCCAGCAGCAGCCCCCGACGGACCGGGGAGCTGTTTTTT.

The gene calls are TRBV14 and TRBJ2-7, with TRBD1 identical over 10 bases. There are 17 residues in the CDR3. Germline V lookup: CDR1 SGHDN, CDR2 FVKESK. V was clipped by 1 base and J by 1 base; unmatched bases: 7. The CDR3 protein is CASSQVFGQGESYEQYF. For the CDR3, the DNA is TGTGCCAGCAGCCAAGTCTTCGGACAGGGGGAGTCCTACGAGCAGTACTTC.

Ten or more counts support this clonotype. The V gene is TRBV12-3 or TRBV12-4, the J gene TRBJ2-5; D gene uncertain. CDR3 length: 15 residues. V was trimmed by 2 bases and J by 1 base, leaving 11 bases between them. The CDR3 nucleotides are TGTGCCAGCAGTTTAACGAGCGCAGTCCAAGAGACCCAGTACTTC. Its translation: CASSLTSAVQETQYF.

This clonotype was counted between two and nine times. The chain is built from TRBV2 and TRBJ2-3; D could derive from TRBD1 or TRBD2 (5 bases each). Germline V CDR1 and CDR2: SNHLY, FYNNEI. V lost 9 bases to trimming and J lost 0 bases, with 16 bases between them. This CDR3 is built from 15 residues. The CDR3 bases are TGTGCCAGTGTTCTCCGGGACGCTAGCACAGATACGCAGTATTTT. Protein sequence: CASVLRDASTDTQYF. The full variable domain, in which reference TRBV2 and TRBJ2-3 provide the parts outside the CDR3, is EPEVTQTPSHQVTQMGQEVILRCVPISNHLYFYWYRQILGQKVEFLVSFYNNEISEKSEIFDDQFSVERPDGSNFTLKIRSTKLEDSAMYFCASVLRDASTDTQYFGPGTRLTVL.

At least ten counts were recorded for this clonotype. DNA of the CDR3: TGTGCCAGCAGCTTAGCGTACCGTCCCTCCTCCTACAATGAGCAGTTCTTC. Translated: CASSLAYRPSSYNEQFF. J is TRBJ2-1 and V is TRBV7-9; D call uncertain. The V gene lost 0 bases and the J gene lost 0 bases, with 12 bases spanning the gap. The CDR3 length is 17 residues. Per the germline V gene, CDR1 is SEHNR and CDR2 is FQNEAQ (reference sequence). Full variable domain (missing parts from reference TRBV7-9 and TRBJ2-1): DTGVSQNPRHKITKRGQNVTFRCDPISEHNRLYWYRQTLGQGPEFLTYFQNEAQLEKSRLLSDRFSAERPKGSFSTLEIQRTEQGDSAMYLCASSLAYRPSSYNEQFFGPGTRLTVL.

A word on this clonotype: Relative to the germline gene, one junction end is altered; a read error may explain this. The CDR3 region has the DNA TGTGCCAGCAGTTTACGACTAGCGGGAGGGGCGTCCGGGGCCAGCGTCCTGACTTTC. Translating gives CASSLRLAGGASGASVLTF. The chain employs TRBV12-3 or TRBV12-4 and TRBJ2-6; 14 nucleotides align to TRBD2. The CDR3 extends over 19 amino acids.

This clonotype was observed many times. The rearrangement joins TRBV20-1 to TRBJ1-3; no clear D gene. The length of the CDR3 is 11 residues. CDR1 DFQATT and CDR2 SNEGSKA come from the germline V gene (reference sequence). V was trimmed by 7 bases and J by 2 bases, leaving 6 bases between them. CDR3 bases: TGCAGTGTTTGGACTGGAAACACCATATATTTT. It translates to CSVWTGNTIYF.

This clonotype has at least ten counts. The CDR3, as DNA: TGCGCCAGCAGGGTTGGTAGCGGGATTAGTGAGCAGTTCTTC. As protein: CASRVGSGISEQFF. V gene TRBV5-1 combines with J gene TRBJ2-1; 8 bases map to TRBD2. The CDR3 is 14 residues long. Germline CDR1 reads SGHRS; CDR2 reads YFSETQ. Germline trimming cut 5 bases from V and 9 bases from J; bases unmatched to any gene: 10.

The V and J genes are TRBV28 and TRBJ1-2; 7 positions agree with TRBD1. This CDR3 region has 13 residues. The germline gives CDR1 MDHEN, CDR2 SYDVKM. The J segment lost 3 bases and the V segment lost 5 bases, leaving 3 bases of the junction unmatched. The CDR3 DNA reads TGTGCCAGCAGTCAAGACAGGGACTATGGCTACACCTTC. Its translation is CASSQDRDYGYTF.

This clonotype appeared a few times. The chain uses TRBV2 and TRBJ1-2; possible D gene TRBD1, 6 bases. The germline V and J ends were trimmed by 3 bases and 2 bases, with 37 bases remaining between them. Germline V CDR1 and CDR2: SNHLY, FYNNEI. The CDR3 spans 23 residues. In DNA, the CDR3 is TGTGCCAGCAGTGAGGGGGGCAGCTGCCTCAGGGAACCCCTAGGAAATCTAAACTATGGCTACACCTTC. Protein product: CASSEGGSCLREPLGNLNYGYTF.

Ten or more counts support this clonotype. This chain links TRBV5-1 with TRBJ2-7, with 14 bases fitting TRBD2. V was clipped by 4 bases and J by 6 bases; unmatched bases: 6. Germline-derived CDR1 and CDR2 are SGHRS and YFSETQ. CDR3 size: 15 residues. The CDR3 here is CASSPGLAGASEQYF. The CDR3 region has the DNA TGCGCCAGCAGCCCGGGACTAGCGGGAGCTAGCGAGCAGTACTTC.

The J gene is TRBJ1-1, the V gene TRBV7-8, with 9 bases fitting TRBD1. The CDR3 is made up of 16 amino acids. Germline V gives CDR1 SGHVS, CDR2 FQNEAQ. J gave up 5 bases and V 1 base, and 8 bases lay outside the gene matches. The CDR3 reads CASSLVSQGAWTEAFF. CDR3 coding DNA: TGTGCCAGCAGCTTAGTTTCACAGGGGGCATGGACTGAAGCTTTCTTT.

The sample holds many counts of this clonotype. The rearrangement uses TRBV6-1 and TRBJ2-7; 7 bases align to TRBD1. The CDR3 covers 15 residues. The germline gives CDR1 MNHNS, CDR2 SASEGT. The junction had 9 bases not matched to a gene; V was cut back by 6 bases and J by 1 base. This chain's CDR3 is CASSRVGTASYEQYF. The DNA of the CDR3 is TGTGCCAGCAGCCGAGTCGGGACAGCTTCCTACGAGCAGTACTTC.

This clonotype occurred many times. This chain connects TRBV12-3 or TRBV12-4 to TRBJ1-2, with D maybe TRBD1 (5 bases). V lost 6 bases and J lost 2, with 16 bases in between. The CDR3 is made up of 15 amino acids. CDR3: CASRLQGVKNYGYTF. DNA of the CDR3: TGTGCCAGCAGACTTCAAGGGGTGAAGAACTATGGCTACACCTTC.

The V and J genes are TRBV20-1 and TRBJ2-7, with 7 bases matching TRBD1. V lost 0 bases and J lost 2; bases outside the gene matches: 7. The CDR3 runs to 15 residues. Germline CDR1 is DFQATT and CDR2 is SNEGSKA (reference sequence). CDR3 region: CSARDDRAPPYEQYF. CDR3 DNA sequence: TGCAGTGCTAGAGATGACAGGGCACCCCCCTACGAGCAGTACTTC.

The table lists this clonotype with a few counts. The chain links TRBV12-3 or TRBV12-4 to TRBJ2-2; 10 bases agree with TRBD1. The V segment lost 6 bases and the J segment 7 bases; nucleotides outside the gene matches: 5. The CDR3 runs to 14 residues. The CDR3 here is CASSMTGGLGELFF. For the CDR3, the DNA is TGTGCCAGCAGCATGACAGGGGGCCTCGGGGAGCTGTTTTTT.